This T cell receptor beta chain was captured by sequencing in a study of neurological immune-mediated disorders. Whole-study findings and limits: CDR3 amino acid sequences found in expanded clones were never shared across subjects, suggesting private repertoires in all groups. In HTLV-1-associated myelopathy, TCR clonal expansion was greatest, whereas multiple sclerosis had the least, falling below healthy controls.

The unsorted libraries were generated from a total of 2 million PBMCs, which had been stored in RNAlater at -80 C. 5'RACE generated cDNA with 10-nucleotide random UMIs. TCRdb re-called the 5' RACE reads through MiXCR, storing one row per CDR3 protein. The table has some 66,000 distinct CDR3 sequences, less than 5.5% seen once. This CDR3 spans 15 amino acids. CDR1 is SGHTA, CDR2 FQGNSA, per germline. Trimming left V 2 bases short and J 3 bases short, with 10 bases between. This clonotype was observed at least ten times. Antigen unknown. The receptor was isolated from a man aged 30 to 39 with multiple sclerosis. Sequencing was performed on PBMCs. The rearrangement uses TRBV7-2 and TRBJ2-2; a possible D gene is TRBD1 (6 bases). As DNA, the CDR3 is TGTGCCAGCAGCTTATGGGCAGGGGACACCGGGGAGCTGTTTTTT. It codes for CASSLWAGDTGELFF.